The 8 T cell receptor beta chains given below trace back to one sample, sequenced in a study of liver allograft versus peripheral blood T cells. Study in general: Transplanted livers and recipients' peripheral blood had their T cell receptor repertoires compared.

MiXCR, run by TCRdb on the reads, gives a single entry per CDR3 protein. The sample yields about 2,500 distinct CDR3 sequences, about a fifth seen once. Source of these receptors: a human patient who had a liver transplant. Some T cells here may be from the graft donor.

Many counts were recorded for this clonotype. The chain recombines TRBV20-1 with TRBJ2-6, with unresolved D. CDR1 DFQATT and CDR2 SNEGSKA come from the germline V gene (reference sequence). The CDR3 extends over 18 amino acids. With 1 base removed from V and 1 base from J, the gap between germline ends came to 17 bases. Written as DNA, the CDR3 is TGCAGTGCTAGAGGCCCAGGATCAGGACCTTCTGGGGCCAACGTCCTGACTTTC. As protein: CSARGPGSGPSGANVLTF.

The rearrangement links TRBV12-3 or TRBV12-4 to TRBJ1-1, with D maybe TRBD1 (5 bases). Trimming removed 6 bases from V and 5 bases from J, with 16 bases in between. The CDR3 spans 14 residues. CDR3 loop: CASSLVGLGTEAFF. CDR3 coding DNA: TGTGCCAGCAGCCTCGTGGGGCTGGGGACTGAAGCTTTCTTT.

This clonotype counts as medium-sized. V gene TRBV27 combines with J gene TRBJ1-1; D unclear. V lost 1 base, J lost 1 base, and 4 bases lay in between. This CDR3 has 13 residues. Germline V gives CDR1 MNHEY, CDR2 SMNVEV (reference sequence). The CDR3 region is CASSLYGNTEAFF. DNA of the CDR3: TGTGCCAGCAGTTTATATGGGAACACTGAAGCTTTCTTT.

This clonotype ranks as medium-sized. The chain is built from TRBV24-1 and TRBJ2-7; D may match TRBD1 or TRBD2 (5 bases each). Germline V CDR1 and CDR2: KGHDR, SFDVKD. The CDR3 contains 13 residues. V was cut by 6 bases and J by 4 bases, with 12 bases left in between. The CDR3 here is CATSRTGAYEQYF. The CDR3 DNA reads TGTGCCACCAGTAGGACTGGGGCATACGAGCAGTACTTC.

This clonotype was recorded only once. Written as DNA, the CDR3 is TGCAGTGCTAGAGGCGGACAGGACTTGGTTGGAAACACCATATATTTT. Translating it yields CSARGGQDLVGNTIYF. V is TRBV20-1 and J is TRBJ1-3; TRBD1 matches 7 bases. The J segment lost 3 bases and the V segment lost 1 base, leaving 9 bases of the junction unmatched. Germline V lookup: CDR1 DFQATT, CDR2 SNEGSKA (reference sequence). The length of the CDR3 is 16 residues.

This clonotype has at least ten counts. The CDR3 reads CASRDLSNYGYTF. CDR3 in DNA: TGTGCCAGCAGGGACCTATCGAACTATGGCTACACCTTC. V and J are TRBV27 and TRBJ1-2; no reliable D call. Trimming cost V 6 bases and J 2 bases, with 10 bases left between them. Germline CDR1 and CDR2: MNHEY and SMNVEV (reference sequence). The CDR3 runs 13 residues.

Judged by abundance, this clonotype is medium-sized. The rearrangement links TRBV13 to TRBJ1-1; D unclear. Germline values: CDR1 PRHDT, CDR2 FYEKMQ (reference sequence). Trimming removed 2 bases from V and 2 bases from J, with 12 bases in between. The CDR3 is 15 amino acids. The CDR3 region has the DNA TGTGCCAGCAGCTTATATACCGACTCTAACACTGAAGCTTTCTTT. It codes for CASSLYTDSNTEAFF.

This chain joins TRBV12-5 and TRBJ2-4; a weak D match, TRBD2 (5 bases). Trimming cost V 7 bases and J 8 bases, with 15 bases left between them. CDR1 LGHNT and CDR2 FRNRAP come from the germline V gene. The CDR3 is 13 residues long. The CDR3, as DNA: TGTGCTAGTGCCTCGGGAATGAGGGACATTCAGTACTTC. It specifies CASASGMRDIQYF. Looking up the rest from reference TRBV12-5 and TRBJ2-4 gives the full variable domain: DARVTQTPRHKVTEMGQEVTMRCQPILGHNTVFWYRQTMMQGLELLAYFRNRAPLDDSGMPKDRFSAEMPDATLATLKIQPSEPRDSAVYFCASASGMRDIQYFGAGTRLSVL.